This T cell receptor (beta chain) was identified in a study of human T cells and chemical hapten exposure. Study details: Sensitization employed 2% DPC on about 2 cm by about 2 cm of upper inner arm skin. Study-wide findings and caveats: Expanded TCR sets contained significantly more large CDR3 similarity clusters than controls.

Time point given: pre-sensitization, week 0. Treatment of the sample: therapeutic diphenylcyclopropenone sensitization with weekly scalp DPC. Only after blood had been drawn was each patch test applied. The table lists this clonotype with many counts. Antigen specificity is unknown. This CDR3 region has 14 residues. Unmatched junction bases numbered 10, after V lost 6 bases and J lost 2 bases. The V gene's germline CDR1 is SQVTM and CDR2 ANQGSEA. Each CDR3 protein is one row after TCRdb ran MiXCR on the RACE reads. Of 60,000 to 70,000 distinct CDR3 sequences listed, roughly 9.7% were seen once; the top ten hold 5.2%.

This TCR derives from a woman aged 50 to 60 with alopecia areata. Some clones in this sample may be carry-over from other donors' samples. The sample here was whole blood, taken in connection with sensitization to the hapten diphenylcyclopropenone (DPC). The chain recombines TRBV29-1 with TRBJ2-7; 7 bases are shared with TRBD1. As DNA, the CDR3 is TGCAGCGTGACTGGGACAGCCTCCCCCTACGAGCAGTACTTC. It yields the protein CSVTGTASPYEQYF.